Included here is one T cell receptor (beta chain) sequence, with context. This clone's antigen is unknown. Per-base quality was not reported, and no clone a single base away is much larger than it. The data were taken from a study of CD8 T cells in Susac syndrome (dated by TCRdb to between 2018 and 2021). Describing the broader study: Repertoire sequencing was used to test whether CD8+ T cell activation and differentiation in Susac syndrome was antigen driven. General conclusions and limits of the study: The number of individuals in the TCR sequencing and HLA analysis was recognized as being relatively small.

Peripheral blood CD8+ and CD4+ T cells from healthy donors, Susac syndrome patients and multiple sclerosis patients were profiled by high-throughput TCR beta sequencing. Multiple sclerosis controls were treatment-naive patients with stable or active relapsing-remitting disease fulfilling revised McDonald criteria. Bulk CD8+ and CD4+ T cells were purified magnetically by negative isolation, whereas CD8+ TEMRA cells were enriched by FACS. Blood was collected in EDTA tubes and processed within 24 hours, with PBMCs isolated through density gradient centrifugation. PBMCs destined for TCR sequencing were cryopreserved in liquid nitrogen and later thawed in a 37 °C water bath. The sorted or isolated CD4+, CD8+ and CD8+ TEMRA cells had a purity of 90% or higher. RNA was extracted using the RNeasy kit, and roughly 0.5 to 1 microgram was reverse transcribed with random hexamers. The immunoSEQ multiplex PCR assay, covering 54 Vbeta and 13 Jbeta segments, was used to amplify TCR beta CDR3 regions. To correct PCR amplification bias, a synthetic template baseline was used for both primer optimization and computational correction. The study's own analysis went as follows. Reads were assigned to V, D and J genes according to IMGT and analyzed in immunoSEQ Analyzer, with only productive sequences retained. To calculate clonality, Shannon entropy was normalized by log2 of the number of productive unique sequences and then subtracted from one. For each patient and control, public and private clones were evaluated among the 100 most prevalent clones. A clone was defined as Susac-specific if it was absent from the healthy and MS cohorts, from approximately 980 published viral clones and from other ImmuneACCESS disease sequences. The public reads were reanalyzed by TCRdb: fastp trimming at Q25, MiXCR alignment, in-frame beta chains only. CDR3 protein duplicates are merged, each entry listing the most common genes and DNA. TCRdb's processing, not the authors', yielded these V and J calls. The sample table shows 200,000 to 250,000 distinct CDR3 sequences, and 95% are seen once. The leading ten clones occupy roughly 0.1% of the sample.

Trimming at the junction amounts to 3 bases on V and 0 bases on J, and the germline ends lie 12 bases apart. Counted from cysteine to phenylalanine, this CDR3 has 15 amino acids. Just CDR3 DNA is preserved here, 45 bases in frame from base 1. CDR1 and CDR2, per the germline V gene (reference sequence), are DFQATT and SNEGSKA. The sequence was collected from a human donor with multiple sclerosis. The rearranged chain carries TRBV20-1 and TRBJ1-5; no D gene is confidently identified. The specimen sequenced was CD4+ T cells from PBMCs. The CDR3: CSASKAVDSNQPQHF. The DNA is as follows: TGCAGTGCTAGCAAGGCCGTGGATAGCAATCAGCCCCAGCATTTT.